Included here is one TCR beta chain sequence, with context. Its specificity is unknown. This sample was included in a study of CD8+ T cells in alopecia areata. Looking at the study overall: Treated patients took oral tofacitinib at 5 to 10 mg twice daily. Study-wide results and caveats: Under tofacitinib, numerous expanded lesional clonotypes remained detectable in scalp and blood.

Sequencing relied on a cDNA template that was reverse transcribed from extracted RNA. Clones were sequenced by immunoSEQ multiplex PCR, and TCRdb holds only the in-frame ones, with some missing. The table has 150,000 to 200,000 clones, approximately 60% seen once. Regarding treatment: oral pan-JAK inhibitor, 5-10 mg twice daily. From alopecia areata patients, lesional scalp punch biopsies and peripheral blood were collected. This CDR3 has 15 residues. Germline V CDR1 and CDR2: SGDLS, YYNGEE. Trimming shortened V by 2 bases and J by 9 bases, and 15 bases separated the two germline ends. Sequenced material: CD4+ T cells sorted from blood, taken at week 24, from a patient treated with tofacitinib. The clonotype was recovered from a human donor with alopecia areata. V is TRBV9 and J is TRBJ1-6, with D uncertain. CDR3 residues: CASSVNPGLGSPLHF. CDR3 nucleotides: TGTGCCAGCAGCGTGAATCCTGGGCTGGGTTCACCCCTCCACTTT.